The next 3 T cell receptor beta chains were all read from a single sample in a study of glioma-infiltrating T cells. Using RNA template, CDR3s of TCR alpha and beta were amplified with iRepertoire arm-PCR. One entry per CDR3 protein results from TCRdb running MiXCR on the multiplex PCR reads. The sample shows about 130,000 distinct CDR3 sequences, roughly a quarter of them seen only once. The specimen sequenced was glioma tissue, nonneoplastic brain tissue, or PBMCs (not recorded which). These receptors were collected from a human donor with low-grade glioma or glioblastoma, undergoing nonglioma brain surgery, or in good health (not recorded which).

This clonotype appeared a few times. This chain links TRBV11-2 with TRBJ1-1; D gene uncertain. The V gene's germline CDR1 is SGHAT and CDR2 FQNNGV. The ends were cut back, 5 bases at V and 1 base at J, with 14 bases in the middle. The CDR3 spans 15 residues. The CDR3, as DNA: TGTGCCAGCAGCACATCCAGTACATCGAACACTGAAGCTTTCTTT. Its protein product is CASSTSSTSNTEAFF.

This clonotype was seen at least ten times. This chain joins TRBV28 and TRBJ2-4; D possibly corresponds to TRBD1 (5 bases). Trimming left V 5 bases short and J 4 bases short, with 12 bases between. From germline, CDR1 is MDHEN and CDR2 SYDVKM. CDR3 length: 14 amino acids. CDR3 sequence (DNA): TGTGCCAGCAGTACCAGGAAGGGGAAAAACATTCAGTACTTC. It translates to CASSTRKGKNIQYF.

The chain recombines TRBV7-2 with TRBJ2-5, with 14 bases aligning to TRBD2. The germline gives CDR1 SGHTA, CDR2 FQGNSA. CDR3 length equals 19 residues. The trim removed 1 base at V and 2 bases at J, leaving 9 bases unmatched. The DNA for the CDR3 is TGTGCCAGCAGCTTAGTGTTCGGGACTAGCGGGGGAAGGCAAGAGACCCAGTACTTC. Amino acid sequence: CASSLVFGTSGGRQETQYF.